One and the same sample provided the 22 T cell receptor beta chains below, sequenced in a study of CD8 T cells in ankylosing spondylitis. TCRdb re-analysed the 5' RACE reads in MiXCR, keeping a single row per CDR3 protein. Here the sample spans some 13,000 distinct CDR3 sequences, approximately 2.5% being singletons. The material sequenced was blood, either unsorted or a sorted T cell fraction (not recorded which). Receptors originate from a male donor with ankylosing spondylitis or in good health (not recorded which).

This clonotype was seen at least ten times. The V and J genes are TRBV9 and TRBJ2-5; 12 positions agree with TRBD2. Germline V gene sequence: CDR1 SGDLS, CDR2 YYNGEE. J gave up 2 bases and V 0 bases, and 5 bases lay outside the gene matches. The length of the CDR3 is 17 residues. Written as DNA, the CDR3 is TGTGCCAGCAGCGTAGGAGCTAGCGGGGGGGCTCAAGAGACCCAGTACTTC. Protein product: CASSVGASGGAQETQYF.

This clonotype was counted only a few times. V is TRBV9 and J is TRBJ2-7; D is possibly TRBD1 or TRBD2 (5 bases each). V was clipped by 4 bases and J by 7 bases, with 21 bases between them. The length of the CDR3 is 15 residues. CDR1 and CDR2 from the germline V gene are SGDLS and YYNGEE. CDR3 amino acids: CASSPTGTGIREQYF. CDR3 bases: TGTGCCAGCAGCCCTACCGGGACGGGAATACGGGAGCAGTACTTC.

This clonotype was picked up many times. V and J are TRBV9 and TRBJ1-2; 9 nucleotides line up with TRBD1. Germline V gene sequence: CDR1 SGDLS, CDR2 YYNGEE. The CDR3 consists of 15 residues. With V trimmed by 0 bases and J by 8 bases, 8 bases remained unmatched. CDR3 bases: TGTGCCAGCAGCGTAGAATTGACAGGGGGGCGAGGCTACACCTTC. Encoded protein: CASSVELTGGRGYTF.

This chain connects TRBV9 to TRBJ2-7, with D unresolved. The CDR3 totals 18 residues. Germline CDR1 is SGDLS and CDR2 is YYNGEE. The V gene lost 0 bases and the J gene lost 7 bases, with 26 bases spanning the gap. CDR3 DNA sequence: TGTGCCAGCAGCGTAGAAAGTGGTCTAGGGCCCACCTCTAGGGAGCAGTACTTC. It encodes CASSVESGLGPTSREQYF.

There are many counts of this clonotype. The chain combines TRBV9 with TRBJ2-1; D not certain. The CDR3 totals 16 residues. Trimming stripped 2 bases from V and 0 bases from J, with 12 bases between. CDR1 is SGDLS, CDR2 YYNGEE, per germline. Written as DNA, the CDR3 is TGTGCCAGCAGCGTGCAAGCTCCGAGCTCCTACAATGAGCAGTTCTTC. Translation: CASSVQAPSSYNEQFF.

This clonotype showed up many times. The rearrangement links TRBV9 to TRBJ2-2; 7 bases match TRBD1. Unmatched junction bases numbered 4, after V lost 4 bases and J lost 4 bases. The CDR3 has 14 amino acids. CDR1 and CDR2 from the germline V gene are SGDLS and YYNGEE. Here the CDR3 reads CASSTRTGTGELFF. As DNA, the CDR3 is TGTGCCAGCAGCACCCGGACAGGCACCGGGGAGCTGTTTTTT. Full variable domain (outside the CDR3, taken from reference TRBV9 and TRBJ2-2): DSGVTQTPKHLITATGQRVTLRCSPRSGDLSVYWYQQSLDQGLQFLIQYYNGEERAKGNILERFSAQQFPDLHSELNLSSLELGDSALYFCASSTRTGTGELFFGEGSRLTVL.

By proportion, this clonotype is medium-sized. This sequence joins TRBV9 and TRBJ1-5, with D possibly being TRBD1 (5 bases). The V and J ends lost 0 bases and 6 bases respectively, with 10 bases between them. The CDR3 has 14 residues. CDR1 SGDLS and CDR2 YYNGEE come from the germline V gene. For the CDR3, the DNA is TGTGCCAGCAGCGTAGCGGGGGAAGGTCAGCCCCAGCATTTT. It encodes CASSVAGEGQPQHF. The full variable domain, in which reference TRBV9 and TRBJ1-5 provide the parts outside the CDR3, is DSGVTQTPKHLITATGQRVTLRCSPRSGDLSVYWYQQSLDQGLQFLIQYYNGEERAKGNILERFSAQQFPDLHSELNLSSLELGDSALYFCASSVAGEGQPQHFGDGTRLSIL.

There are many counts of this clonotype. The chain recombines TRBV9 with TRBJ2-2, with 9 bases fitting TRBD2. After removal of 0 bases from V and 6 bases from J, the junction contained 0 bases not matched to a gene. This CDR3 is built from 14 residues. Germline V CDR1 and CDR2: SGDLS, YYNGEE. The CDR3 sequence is CASSVVAGAGELFF. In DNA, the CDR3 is TGTGCCAGCAGCGTAGTAGCGGGGGCCGGGGAGCTGTTTTTT. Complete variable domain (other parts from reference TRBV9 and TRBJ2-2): DSGVTQTPKHLITATGQRVTLRCSPRSGDLSVYWYQQSLDQGLQFLIQYYNGEERAKGNILERFSAQQFPDLHSELNLSSLELGDSALYFCASSVVAGAGELFFGEGSRLTVL.

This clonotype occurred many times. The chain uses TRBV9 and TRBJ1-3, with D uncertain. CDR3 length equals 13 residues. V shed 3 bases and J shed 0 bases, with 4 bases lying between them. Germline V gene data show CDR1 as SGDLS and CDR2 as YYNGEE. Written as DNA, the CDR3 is TGTGCCAGCAGCGCGAACTCTGGAAACACCATATATTTT. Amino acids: CASSANSGNTIYF.

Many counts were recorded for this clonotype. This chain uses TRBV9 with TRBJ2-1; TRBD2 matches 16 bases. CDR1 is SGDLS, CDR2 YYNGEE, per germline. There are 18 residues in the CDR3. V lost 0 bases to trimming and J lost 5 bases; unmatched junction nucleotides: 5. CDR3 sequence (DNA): TGTGCCAGCAGCGTAGCTGGGACTAGCGGGGGGGTCAACAATGAGCAGTTCTTC. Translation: CASSVAGTSGGVNNEQFF.

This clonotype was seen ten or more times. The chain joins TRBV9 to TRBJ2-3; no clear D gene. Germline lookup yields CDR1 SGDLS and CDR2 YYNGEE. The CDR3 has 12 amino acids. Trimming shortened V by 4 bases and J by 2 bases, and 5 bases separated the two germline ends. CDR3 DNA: TGTGCCAGCAGCCTTTACACAGATACGCAGTATTTT. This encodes CASSLYTDTQYF.

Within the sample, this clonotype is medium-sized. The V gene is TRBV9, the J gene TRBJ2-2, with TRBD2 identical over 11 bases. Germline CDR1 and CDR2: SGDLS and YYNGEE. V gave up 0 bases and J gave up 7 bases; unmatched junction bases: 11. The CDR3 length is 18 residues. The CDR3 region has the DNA TGTGCCAGCAGCGTAGCAGTAGCGGGGGGGCCGGGGGACGGGGAGCTGTTTTTT. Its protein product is CASSVAVAGGPGDGELFF.

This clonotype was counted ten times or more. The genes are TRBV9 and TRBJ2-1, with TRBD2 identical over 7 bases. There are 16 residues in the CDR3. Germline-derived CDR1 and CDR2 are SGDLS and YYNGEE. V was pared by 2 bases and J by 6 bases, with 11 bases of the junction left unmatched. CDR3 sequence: CASSVPSGPLGNEQFF. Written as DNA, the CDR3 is TGTGCCAGCAGCGTTCCTAGCGGACCCTTGGGCAATGAGCAGTTCTTC.

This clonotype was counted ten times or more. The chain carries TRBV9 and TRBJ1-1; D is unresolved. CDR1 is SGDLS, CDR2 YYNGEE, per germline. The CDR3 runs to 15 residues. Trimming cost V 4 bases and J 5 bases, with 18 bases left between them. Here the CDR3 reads CASSSLGVGGTEAFF. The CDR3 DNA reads TGTGCCAGCAGCTCACTGGGAGTCGGAGGGACTGAAGCTTTCTTT.

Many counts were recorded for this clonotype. CDR3 DNA sequence: TGTGCCAGCAGCGTATTTGCGGACAACAATCAGCCCCAGCATTTT. The encoded protein is CASSVFADNNQPQHF. J is TRBJ1-5 and V is TRBV9; possible D gene TRBD1, 5 bases. The CDR3 extends over 15 amino acids. Trimming pared 1 base from V and 3 bases from J, leaving 11 bases between. Germline CDR1 and CDR2: SGDLS and YYNGEE.

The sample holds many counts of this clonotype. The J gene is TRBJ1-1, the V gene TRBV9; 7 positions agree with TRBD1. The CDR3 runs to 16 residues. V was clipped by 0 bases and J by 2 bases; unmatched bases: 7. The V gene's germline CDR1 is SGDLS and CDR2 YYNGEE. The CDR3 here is CASSVGQGLGNTEAFF. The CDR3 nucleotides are TGTGCCAGCAGCGTAGGACAGGGACTTGGCAACACTGAAGCTTTCTTT.

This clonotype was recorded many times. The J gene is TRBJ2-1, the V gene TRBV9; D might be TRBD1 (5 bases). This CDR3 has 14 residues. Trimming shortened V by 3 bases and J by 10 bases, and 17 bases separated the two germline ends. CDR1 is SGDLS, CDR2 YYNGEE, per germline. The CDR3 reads CASSADYGRAEQFF. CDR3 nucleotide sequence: TGTGCCAGCAGCGCCGATTATGGCAGGGCGGAGCAGTTCTTC. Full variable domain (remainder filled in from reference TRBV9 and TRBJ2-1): DSGVTQTPKHLITATGQRVTLRCSPRSGDLSVYWYQQSLDQGLQFLIQYYNGEERAKGNILERFSAQQFPDLHSELNLSSLELGDSALYFCASSADYGRAEQFFGPGTRLTVL.

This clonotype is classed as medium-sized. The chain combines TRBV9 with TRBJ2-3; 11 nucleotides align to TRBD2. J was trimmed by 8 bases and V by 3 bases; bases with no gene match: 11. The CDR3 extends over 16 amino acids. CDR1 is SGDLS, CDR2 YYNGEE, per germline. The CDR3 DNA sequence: TGTGCCAGCAGCGCTAGCGGGGGGCCCGGCGGGGGTACGCAGTATTTT. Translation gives CASSASGGPGGGTQYF.

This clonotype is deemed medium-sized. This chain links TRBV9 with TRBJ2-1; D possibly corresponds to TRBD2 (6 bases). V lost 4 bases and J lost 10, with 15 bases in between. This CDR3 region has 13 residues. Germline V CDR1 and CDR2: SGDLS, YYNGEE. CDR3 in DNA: TGTGCCAGCAGCCCCCAGGCGGCGGGGGAGCAGTTCTTC. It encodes CASSPQAAGEQFF.

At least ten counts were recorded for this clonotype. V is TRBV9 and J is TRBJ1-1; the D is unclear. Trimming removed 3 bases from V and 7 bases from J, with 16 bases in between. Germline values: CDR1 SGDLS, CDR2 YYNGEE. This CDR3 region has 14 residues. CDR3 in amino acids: CASSASPRTGEAFF. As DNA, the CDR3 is TGTGCCAGCAGCGCAAGCCCGAGGACGGGTGAAGCTTTCTTT.

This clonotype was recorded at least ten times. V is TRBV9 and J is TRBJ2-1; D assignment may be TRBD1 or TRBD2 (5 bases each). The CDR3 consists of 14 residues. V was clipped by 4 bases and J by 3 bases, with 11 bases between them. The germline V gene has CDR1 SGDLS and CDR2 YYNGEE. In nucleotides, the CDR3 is TGTGCCAGCAGCATGGGGACGGGCTACAATGAGCAGTTCTTC. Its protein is CASSMGTGYNEQFF.

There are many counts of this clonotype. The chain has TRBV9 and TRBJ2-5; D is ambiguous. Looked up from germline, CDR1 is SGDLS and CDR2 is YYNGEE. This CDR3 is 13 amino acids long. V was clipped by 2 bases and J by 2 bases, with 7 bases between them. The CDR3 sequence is CASSVSEQETQYF. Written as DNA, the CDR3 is TGTGCCAGCAGCGTGAGTGAGCAAGAGACCCAGTACTTC.